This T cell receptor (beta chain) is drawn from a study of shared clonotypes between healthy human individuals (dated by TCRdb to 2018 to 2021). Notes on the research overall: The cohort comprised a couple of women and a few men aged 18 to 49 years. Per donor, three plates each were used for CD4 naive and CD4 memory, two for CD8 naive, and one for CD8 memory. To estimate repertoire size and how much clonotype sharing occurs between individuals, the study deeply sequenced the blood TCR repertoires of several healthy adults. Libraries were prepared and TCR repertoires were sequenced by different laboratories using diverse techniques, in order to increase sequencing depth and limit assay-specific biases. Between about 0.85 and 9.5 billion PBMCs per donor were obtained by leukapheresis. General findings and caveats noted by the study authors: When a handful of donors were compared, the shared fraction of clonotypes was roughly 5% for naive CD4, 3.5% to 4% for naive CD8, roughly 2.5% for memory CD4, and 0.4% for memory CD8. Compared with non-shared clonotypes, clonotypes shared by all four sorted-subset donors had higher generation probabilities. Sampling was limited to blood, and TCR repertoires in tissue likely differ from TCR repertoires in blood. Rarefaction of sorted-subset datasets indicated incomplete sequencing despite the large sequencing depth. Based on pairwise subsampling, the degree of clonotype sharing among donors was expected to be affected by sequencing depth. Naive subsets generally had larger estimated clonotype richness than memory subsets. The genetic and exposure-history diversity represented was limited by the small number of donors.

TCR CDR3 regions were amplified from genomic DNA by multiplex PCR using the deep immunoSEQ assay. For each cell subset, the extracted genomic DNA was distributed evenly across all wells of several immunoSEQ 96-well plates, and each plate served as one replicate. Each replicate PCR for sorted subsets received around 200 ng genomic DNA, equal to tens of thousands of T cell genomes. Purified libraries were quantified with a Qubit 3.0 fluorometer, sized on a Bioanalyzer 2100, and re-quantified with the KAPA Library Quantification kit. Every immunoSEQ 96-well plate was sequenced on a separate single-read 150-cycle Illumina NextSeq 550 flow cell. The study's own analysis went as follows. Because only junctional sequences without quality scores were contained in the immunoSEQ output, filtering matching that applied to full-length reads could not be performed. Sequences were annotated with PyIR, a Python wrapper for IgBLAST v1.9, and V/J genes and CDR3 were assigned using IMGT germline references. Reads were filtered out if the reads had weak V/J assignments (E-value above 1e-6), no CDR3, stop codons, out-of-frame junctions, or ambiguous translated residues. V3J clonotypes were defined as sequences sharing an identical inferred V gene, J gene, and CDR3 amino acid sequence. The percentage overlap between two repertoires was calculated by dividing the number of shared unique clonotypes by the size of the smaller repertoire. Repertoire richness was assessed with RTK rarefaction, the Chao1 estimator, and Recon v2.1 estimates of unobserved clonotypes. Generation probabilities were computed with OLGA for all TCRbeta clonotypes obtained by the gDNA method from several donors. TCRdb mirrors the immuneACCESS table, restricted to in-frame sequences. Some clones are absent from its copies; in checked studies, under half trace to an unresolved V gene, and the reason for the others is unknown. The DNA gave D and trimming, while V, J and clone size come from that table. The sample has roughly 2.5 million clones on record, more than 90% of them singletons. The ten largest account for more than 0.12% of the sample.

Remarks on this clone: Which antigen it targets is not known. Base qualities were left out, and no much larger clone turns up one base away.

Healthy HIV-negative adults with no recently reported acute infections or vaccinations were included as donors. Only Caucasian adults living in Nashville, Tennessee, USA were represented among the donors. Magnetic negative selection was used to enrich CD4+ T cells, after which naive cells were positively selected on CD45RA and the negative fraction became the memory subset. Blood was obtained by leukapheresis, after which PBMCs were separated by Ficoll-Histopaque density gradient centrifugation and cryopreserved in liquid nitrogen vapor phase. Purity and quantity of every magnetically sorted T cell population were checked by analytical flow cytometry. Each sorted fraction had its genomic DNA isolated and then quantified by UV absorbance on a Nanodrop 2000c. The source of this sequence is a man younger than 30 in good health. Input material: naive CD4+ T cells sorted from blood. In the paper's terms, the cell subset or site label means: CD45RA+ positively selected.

In nucleotide form, the sequence is TGTGCCAGCAGCTTATTACAGAATAATTCACCCCTCCACTTT. Its protein is CASSLLQNNSPLHF. The sequence is built from TRBV7-9 and TRBJ1-6; too little of a D gene remains to name it. From the cysteine up to the phenylalanine, the CDR3 has a length of 14 residues. Only the CDR3 DNA is retained, 42 bases long and in frame from the first base. The germline ends are 7 bases apart after V is trimmed by 2 bases and J by 5 bases. CDR1 and CDR2 (SEHNR, FQNEAQ) derive from the germline V gene (reference sequence).